The 19 T cell receptor beta chains below were found in one sample sequenced in a study of T-cell reconstitution after alpha-beta-depleted transplantation in children. The authors prepared the TCRbeta library with unique molecular identifiers. One entry per CDR3 protein, called by TCRdb with MiXCR from the PCR reads. The profile covers some 390,000 distinct CDR3 sequences, with about a fifth appearing a single time and around 4% taken by the ten largest. This sample comprised PBMCs from the stem cell graft donor, obtained from the stem cell graft. All receptors derive from a human donor who donated a stem cell graft to a child with acute myeloid leukemia.

In its sample, this clonotype was seen a few times. The chain uses TRBV5-1 and TRBJ2-1, with 7 bases fitting TRBD1. The CDR3 extends over 15 amino acids. Germline V lookup: CDR1 SGHRS, CDR2 YFSETQ. The V segment lost 2 bases and the J segment 4 bases; nucleotides outside the gene matches: 6. The CDR3 DNA reads TGCGCCAGCAGCTTTAATGGACAGGTGTACAATGAGCAGTTCTTC. Its protein product is CASSFNGQVYNEQFF.

This clonotype has just a few counts. V is TRBV29-1 and J is TRBJ1-2, with D hard to call. Looked up from germline, CDR1 is SQVTM and CDR2 is ANQGSEA. V shed 4 bases and J shed 4 bases, with 7 bases lying between them. This CDR3 has 11 residues. The CDR3 spells CSVVIGYGYTF. The DNA of the CDR3 is TGCAGCGTTGTTATTGGCTATGGCTACACCTTC.

The chain uses TRBV14 and TRBJ2-7; TRBD1 aligns across 12 bases. The CDR3 is made up of 16 amino acids. The V and J ends lost 5 bases and 2 bases, in that order; junction bases with no gene match: 7. Germline V gives CDR1 SGHDN, CDR2 FVKESK. CDR3 in DNA: TGTGCCAGCAGCGTCCCGGGACAGGGGGCCGCCTACGAGCAGTACTTC. Protein product: CASSVPGQGAAYEQYF.

This clonotype was seen only a few times. The V and J genes are TRBV20-1 and TRBJ2-1; the D gene is possibly TRBD2 (6 bases). The CDR3 is made up of 15 amino acids. Germline values: CDR1 DFQATT, CDR2 SNEGSKA (reference sequence). V was shortened by 0 bases and J by 8 bases, with 17 bases between the two germline ends. CDR3 sequence: CSARDGGGASDEQFF. CDR3 sequence (DNA): TGCAGTGCTAGAGATGGTGGAGGGGCTAGCGATGAGCAGTTCTTC.

This clonotype was picked up a small number of times. V usage is TRBV5-6 and J usage is TRBJ2-5, with 7 bases aligning to TRBD1. Losses at the gene ends were 2 bases for V and 5 bases for J; bases not matched to a gene: 9. CDR3 length: 15 amino acids. Germline CDR1 reads SGHDT; CDR2 reads YYEEEE. In DNA form, the CDR3 reads TGTGCCAGCAGCTTCACAGGGGCGATGGGGGAGACCCAGTACTTC. This sequence encodes CASSFTGAMGETQYF.

This clonotype appeared many times. This sequence joins TRBV27 and TRBJ2-1, with 9 bases fitting TRBD2. The CDR3 totals 14 residues. J was trimmed by 5 bases and V by 3 bases; bases with no gene match: 2. CDR1 and CDR2 (germline): MNHEY, SMNVEV (reference sequence). This CDR3 is CASSLLAGNNEQFF. The DNA for the CDR3 is TGTGCCAGCAGTTTGCTAGCGGGAAACAATGAGCAGTTCTTC.

This clonotype has a handful of counts. This chain joins TRBV27 and TRBJ2-7, with 8 nucleotides matching TRBD2. Germline CDR1 and CDR2: MNHEY and SMNVEV (reference sequence). The trim removed 10 bases at V and 4 bases at J, leaving 6 bases unmatched. The CDR3 length is 12 residues. This chain's CDR3 is CATLGGRYEQYF. For the CDR3, the DNA is TGTGCCACACTTGGCGGGAGGTACGAGCAGTACTTC.

This clonotype was seen a handful of times. J is TRBJ2-7 and V is TRBV7-6; D might be TRBD1 (6 bases). Trimming took off 5 bases at V and 6 bases at J, with 17 bases between the two ends. This CDR3 is built from 14 residues. The germline gives CDR1 SGHVS, CDR2 FNYEAQ. CDR3 sequence: CASSPLPRGSEQYF. The CDR3 coding sequence is TGTGCCAGCAGCCCCCTCCCCAGGGGAAGCGAGCAGTACTTC. Using reference TRBV7-6 and TRBJ2-7 for the parts outside the CDR3, the full variable domain is GAGVSQSPRYKVTKRGQDVALRCDPISGHVSLYWYRQALGQGPEFLTYFNYEAQQDKSGLPNDRFSAERPEGSISTLTIQRTEQRDSAMYRCASSPLPRGSEQYFGPGTRLTVT.

The V and J genes are TRBV20-1 and TRBJ2-7, with D perhaps matching TRBD1 (6 bases). Trimming removed 3 bases from V and 10 bases from J, with 22 bases in between. The length of the CDR3 is 14 residues. Germline V CDR1 and CDR2: DFQATT, SNEGSKA (reference sequence). This CDR3 is CSASRFGQTTGQYF. The CDR3 DNA reads as TGCAGTGCTAGTAGGTTCGGACAGACCACGGGACAGTACTTC.

The chain is built from TRBV12-3 or TRBV12-4 and TRBJ2-7; D possibly corresponds to TRBD2 (6 bases). V gave up 3 bases and J gave up 5 bases, with 14 bases separating them. The CDR3 sequence is 14 residues long. CDR3 residues: CASSFSAREDEQYF. The DNA of the CDR3 is TGTGCCAGCAGTTTCTCGGCCAGGGAGGACGAGCAGTACTTC.

The rearrangement links TRBV6-1 to TRBJ1-6; 9 bases match TRBD1. This CDR3 spans 16 amino acids. After removal of 5 bases from V and 5 bases from J, the junction contained 7 bases not matched to a gene. From germline, CDR1 is MNHNS and CDR2 SASEGT. The CDR3: CASSRQQGAHNSPLHF. CDR3 bases: TGTGCCAGCAGTCGACAACAGGGGGCTCATAATTCACCCCTCCACTTT.

This clonotype was counted many times. This chain links TRBV12-3 or TRBV12-4 with TRBJ1-1; 7 bases fit TRBD1. The CDR3 length is 13 residues. The trim removed 7 bases at V and 8 bases at J, leaving 10 bases unmatched. The CDR3, as DNA: TGTGCCAGCACCGACAGGGTTCTCGGGGAAGCTTTCTTT. Translating it yields CASTDRVLGEAFF.

This clonotype came up many times. The chain uses TRBV20-1 and TRBJ2-2, with 10 bases fitting TRBD1. CDR1 is DFQATT, CDR2 SNEGSKA, per germline (reference sequence). The CDR3 is 14 amino acids. V lost 5 bases to trimming and J lost 0 bases; unmatched junction nucleotides: 0. The CDR3 reads CSAGQGANTGELFF. CDR3 coding DNA: TGCAGTGCTGGACAGGGGGCGAACACCGGGGAGCTGTTTTTT.

A few counts support this clonotype. The chain combines TRBV28 with TRBJ2-2; 8 nucleotides agree with TRBD1. This CDR3 spans 16 amino acids. V lost 5 bases and J lost 3; bases outside the gene matches: 8. CDR1 and CDR2 from the germline V gene are MDHEN and SYDVKM. CDR3 DNA: TGTGCCAGCAGTCCCTGGACAGGGATGCACACCGGGGAGCTGTTTTTT. Protein sequence: CASSPWTGMHTGELFF.

This clonotype was counted between two and nine times. V and J are TRBV12-3 or TRBV12-4 and TRBJ1-5; D call uncertain. The CDR3 runs 16 residues. Trimming removed 2 bases at V and 1 base at J, with 12 bases between. The CDR3 sequence is CASSLKGADSNQPQHF. The CDR3 nucleotides are TGTGCCAGCAGTTTAAAAGGCGCAGACAGCAATCAGCCCCAGCATTTT.

This clonotype came up a few times. V is TRBV24-1 and J is TRBJ2-3, with TRBD1 matching 9 bases. CDR1 is KGHDR, CDR2 SFDVKD, per germline. Losses at the gene ends were 3 bases for V and 2 bases for J; bases not matched to a gene: 2. This CDR3 is 15 amino acids long. The CDR3 spells CATSDRDRVTDTQYF. CDR3 DNA: TGTGCCACCAGTGATCGGGACAGGGTCACAGATACGCAGTATTTT.

V is TRBV7-2 and J is TRBJ2-3, with no clear D. Trimming pared 4 bases from V and 0 bases from J, leaving 8 bases between. Germline V lookup: CDR1 SGHTA, CDR2 FQGNSA. There are 14 residues in the CDR3. The CDR3 here is CASSSRHSTDTQYF. CDR3 DNA sequence: TGTGCCAGCAGCTCCCGACACAGCACAGATACGCAGTATTTT.

With respect to this clonotype: A much larger clone lies one base from this, so it may be a read error. This rearrangement joins TRBV3-1 to TRBJ2-3; no clear D gene. Trimming took 0 bases from V and 4 from J, leaving 5 bases between them. Per the germline V gene, CDR1 is LGHDT and CDR2 is YNNKEL (reference sequence). The CDR3 is 13 amino acids. DNA for the CDR3: TGTGCCAGCAGCCAAGATCTCGCAGATACGCAGTATTTT. Translating gives CASSQDLADTQYF.

This clonotype was observed a handful of times. The V and J genes are TRBV20-1 and TRBJ2-1; D perhaps matches TRBD1 (5 bases). Germline V CDR1 and CDR2: DFQATT, SNEGSKA (reference sequence). The CDR3 is 15 amino acids. V was pared by 2 bases and J by 2 bases, with 13 bases between. CDR3 amino acids: CSARLAGRPYNEQFF. The CDR3 DNA reads TGCAGTGCTAGATTAGCAGGGCGCCCCTACAATGAGCAGTTCTTC.